This passage covers 10 T cell receptor beta chains from one sample sequenced in a study of T-cell memory formation after mild COVID-19. TCRdb passed the 5' RACE reads through MiXCR, listing each CDR3 protein once. The profile covers 470,000 or so distinct CDR3 sequences, with roughly 25% appearing a single time and approximately 12% taken by the ten largest. Material: PBMCs or a T cell subset sorted from them (not recorded which). The receptors here all came from an adult woman who had mild COVID-19 (a few samples of this study predate the infection). Cell type and time point are not known.

This sequence joins TRBV7-9 and TRBJ2-1; D remains unclear. The length of the CDR3 is 15 residues. V lost 3 bases to trimming and J lost 4 bases, with 13 bases between them. Germline CDR1 and CDR2: SEHNR and FQNEAQ (reference sequence). The CDR3 loop is CASSFPLAVYNEQFF. The DNA of the CDR3 is TGTGCCAGCAGCTTCCCCCTGGCAGTTTACAATGAGCAGTTCTTC. Based on the CDR3 plus reference TRBV7-9 and TRBJ2-1, the full variable domain is DTGVSQNPRHKITKRGQNVTFRCDPISEHNRLYWYRQTLGQGPEFLTYFQNEAQLEKSRLLSDRFSAERPKGSFSTLEIQRTEQGDSAMYLCASSFPLAVYNEQFFGPGTRLTVL.

The chain joins TRBV7-2 to TRBJ2-3; 11 positions match TRBD2. Per the germline V gene, CDR1 is SGHTA and CDR2 is FQGNSA. The ends lost 5 bases at V and 2 bases at J; junction bases unmatched: 9. This CDR3 comprises 17 residues. DNA of the CDR3: TGTGCCAGCAGCCCCCGACTAGCGGGACTTTTCACAGATACGCAGTATTTT. Protein: CASSPRLAGLFTDTQYF.

The chain has TRBV9 and TRBJ2-1; 11 bases line up with TRBD2. J was trimmed by 7 bases and V by 4 bases; bases with no gene match: 7. This CDR3 region has 15 residues. CDR1 and CDR2 from the germline V gene are SGDLS and YYNGEE. DNA for the CDR3: TGTGCCAGCAGCCGGGAGATAGCGGGAGGGAATGAGCAGTTCTTC. This sequence encodes CASSREIAGGNEQFF.

The chain couples TRBV30 to TRBJ2-7; D is perhaps TRBD2 (5 bases). This CDR3 is 14 amino acids long. V lost 0 bases and J 1 base, leaving 10 bases between the germline ends. Germline-derived CDR1 and CDR2 are GTSNPN and SVGIG (reference sequence). The CDR3 nucleotides are TGTGCCTGGAGTGTACGTCTAGCATCCTACGAGCAGTACTTC. It codes for CAWSVRLASYEQYF. Full variable domain (outside the CDR3, taken from reference TRBV30 and TRBJ2-7): SQTIHQWPATLVQPVGSPLSLECTVEGTSNPNLYWYRQAAGRGLQLLFYSVGIGQISSEVPQNLSASRPQDRQFILSSKKLLLSDSGFYLCAWSVRLASYEQYFGPGTRLTVT.

This rearrangement joins TRBV19 to TRBJ1-5; tentatively, D is TRBD1 (5 bases). The germline V gene has CDR1 LNHDA and CDR2 SQIVND (reference sequence). The V end was cut by 5 bases, the J end by 7 bases, with 15 bases between. CDR3 length equals 14 residues. This chain's CDR3 is CASSVTGPLQPQHF. CDR3 nucleotides: TGTGCCAGTAGTGTTACAGGTCCCCTCCAGCCCCAGCATTTT.

This chain connects TRBV12-3 or TRBV12-4 to TRBJ1-5; possibly TRBD1 for D (6 bases). This CDR3 is built from 13 residues. V lost 6 bases, J lost 5 bases, and 11 bases lay in between. This CDR3 reads CASRGQIDQPQHF. CDR3 coding DNA: TGTGCCAGCAGGGGACAAATCGATCAGCCCCAGCATTTT.

The chain combines TRBV7-2 with TRBJ2-3; 8 bases agree with TRBD2. Germline CDR1 is SGHTA and CDR2 is FQGNSA. V shed 4 bases and J 4 bases; nucleotides not matched to a gene: 7. This CDR3 has 15 residues. The CDR3 bases are TGTGCCAGCAGCTGGACGGGACTAGACTCAGATACGCAGTATTTT. The encoded protein is CASSWTGLDSDTQYF.

The J gene is TRBJ2-5, the V gene TRBV18; no reliable D call. CDR1 is KGHSH and CDR2 is LQKENI in the germline V gene. The length of the CDR3 is 13 residues. Trimming left V 2 bases short and J 4 bases short, with 8 bases between. Here the CDR3 DNA reads TGTGCCAGCTCACCATTAAGTGGAGAGACCCAGTACTTC. This encodes CASSPLSGETQYF.

The chain couples TRBV6-1 to TRBJ2-3, with 8 bases matching TRBD2. This CDR3 spans 13 amino acids. The trim removed 7 bases at V and 3 bases at J, leaving 3 bases unmatched. From germline, CDR1 is MNHNS and CDR2 SASEGT. The CDR3 bases are TGTGCCAGCAACAAGCGGGGGACAGATACGCAGTATTTT. Translated: CASNKRGTDTQYF.

The sample holds a few counts of this clonotype. The J gene is TRBJ2-7, the V gene TRBV20-1; D unresolved. The CDR3 covers 11 residues. Germline loops: CDR1 DFQATT, CDR2 SNEGSKA (reference sequence). Trimming shortened V by 4 bases and J by 3 bases, and 7 bases separated the two germline ends. The CDR3 region has the DNA TGCAGTGCTAACGGTTTCTACGAGCAGTACTTC. Protein: CSANGFYEQYF.